This record concerns one T cell receptor beta chain sequence. Its antigen is not identified. Data came from immunoSEQ multiplex PCR; TCRdb stores just in-frame clones and leaves some out. The sample has over 55,000 clones, 94% seen once. V lost 0 bases, J lost 9 bases, and 9 bases stayed unmatched. CDR1 LGHNA and CDR2 YSLEER come from the germline V gene. This CDR3 contains 15 residues. Autoimmune disease history or systemic immunosuppression meant exclusion. These data are taken from a study of OX40 agonist ivuxolimab in advanced cancers. The study's findings and limits: In the 0.1 to 3.0 mg/kg range, CD4+ and CD8+ blood T cells had expanded clonally by week 6.

The receptor was derived from an adult with an advanced solid tumor such as melanoma, head and neck, liver or kidney cancer. Material: CD4+ or CD8+ T cells sorted from blood, obtained in a trial of the OX40 agonist ivuxolimab. The chain carries TRBV4-3 and TRBJ2-7; 9 positions match TRBD1. CDR3 residues: CASSQEGGDRERQYF. Here the CDR3 DNA reads TGCGCCAGCAGCCAAGAAGGGGGGGACAGGGAACGGCAGTACTTC.